This T cell receptor (beta chain) was profiled in a study of blood T cell repertoires in COVID-19. Study summary: From the United States, Italy and Spain came samples of acute and convalescent COVID-19.

Germline V gene sequence: CDR1 SEHNR, CDR2 FQNEAQ (reference sequence). There are 15 residues in the CDR3. V gave up 5 bases and J gave up 0 bases; unmatched junction bases: 5. As handled by the study authors: Reference gene primer amplification gave estimated nucleated cell counts. Profiling relied on immunoSEQ multiplex PCR, and the TCRdb table lists in-frame clones only, not all of them. The D gene and trimming were derived from the DNA, and the V and J assignments and clone size from that table. The sample gives about 210,000 clones, 87% of which show up once; approximately 7.3% is in the top ten. Cohorts were determined from participant-reported clinical history.

The rearrangement links TRBV7-9 to TRBJ1-1, with 8 positions matching TRBD1. This clonotype was sampled from a young man in a cohort exposed to, infected with or recovered from COVID-19 (not recorded which). Specimen: PBMCs or T cells enriched from blood (not recorded which). This chain's CDR3 is CASSPGQGLNTEAFF. The CDR3, as DNA: TGTGCCAGCAGCCCAGGACAGGGTCTGAACACTGAAGCTTTCTTT.